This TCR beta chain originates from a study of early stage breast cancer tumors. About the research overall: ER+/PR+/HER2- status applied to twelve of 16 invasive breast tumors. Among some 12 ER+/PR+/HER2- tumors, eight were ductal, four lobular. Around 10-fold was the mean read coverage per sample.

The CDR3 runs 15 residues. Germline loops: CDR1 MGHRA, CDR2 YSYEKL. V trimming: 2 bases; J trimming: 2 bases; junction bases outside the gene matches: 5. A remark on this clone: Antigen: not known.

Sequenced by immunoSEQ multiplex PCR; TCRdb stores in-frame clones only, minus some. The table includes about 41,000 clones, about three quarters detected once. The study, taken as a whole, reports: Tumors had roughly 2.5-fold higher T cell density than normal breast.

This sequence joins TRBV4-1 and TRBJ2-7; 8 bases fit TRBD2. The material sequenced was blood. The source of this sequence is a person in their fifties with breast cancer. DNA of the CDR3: TGCGCCAGCAGCCAAAGTAGCGGGATAACCTACGAGCAGTACTTC. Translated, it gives CASSQSSGITYEQYF.